This TCR beta chain was obtained from a study of breast tumors, draining lymph nodes, adjacent tissues. General study results and limits: Findings are consistent with lymph node origin and intratumoral expansion of most tumor T cells. Tumor and nontumor repertoires were significantly more similar in luminal-like than in basal-like breast cancer. Tumor T cell lymph node origin was a supported hypothesis, not proven. Tumors had less TCR diversity than lymph nodes, more than nontumor tissue.

TCRdb processed the multiplex PCR reads anew with MiXCR; each CDR3 protein has one entry. The profile shows about 230,000 distinct CDR3 sequences, about a third of them singletons. Germline V CDR1 and CDR2: SGHRS, YFSETQ. V shed 4 bases and J 6 bases; nucleotides not matched to a gene: 5. The CDR3 loop spans 14 amino acids. Ten or more counts support this clonotype. The antigen is not known. The lymph nodes were axillary draining lymph nodes from breast cancer patients. This rearrangement joins TRBV5-1 to TRBJ1-3; 9 bases are shared with TRBD1. Sequencing used axillary lymph node tissue. This TCR was sampled from a female donor with breast cancer. Some clones in this sample may be carry-over from other donors' samples. The CDR3 here is CASSMGQGKNTIYF. CDR3 in DNA: TGCGCCAGCAGCATGGGACAGGGTAAAAACACCATATATTTT. Drawing the rest from reference TRBV5-1 and TRBJ1-3, the complete variable domain is KAGVTQTPRYLIKTRGQQVTLSCSPISGHRSVSWYQQTPGQGLQFLFEYFSETQRNKGNFPGRFSGRQFSNSRSEMNVSTLELGDSALYLCASSMGQGKNTIYFGEGSWLTVV.